The 4 T cell receptor beta chains below all came from one sample that was sequenced in a study of shared clonotypes between healthy human individuals. TCRdb's table, derived via immunoSEQ multiplex PCR, lists solely in-frame clones and lacks some. The sample includes 550,000 to 800,000 clones, over 65% seen only once; the top ten take approximately 1.6%. Sequencing was performed on memory CD4+ T cells sorted from blood. Subset noted: CD45RA-negative fraction. These receptors all come from a woman younger than 45 in good health.

The chain combines TRBV10-2 with TRBJ2-5; D ambiguous. V shed 5 bases and J shed 2 bases, with 9 bases lying between them. CDR3 length: 13 amino acids. Per germline, CDR1 WSHSY and CDR2 SAAADI. The CDR3 loop is CASSSVPQETQYF. CDR3 bases: TGCGCCAGCAGTAGCGTCCCACAAGAGACCCAGTACTTC.

This chain connects TRBV6-1 to TRBJ1-4; no definite D call. The V gene's germline CDR1 is MNHNS and CDR2 SASEGT. CDR3 size: 14 residues. V gave up 6 bases and J gave up 5 bases, with 13 bases separating them. This CDR3 reads CASREDGSNEKLFF. The CDR3 bases are TGTGCCAGCAGAGAGGATGGCTCAAATGAAAAACTGTTTTTT.

This clone was found once. Written as DNA, the CDR3 is TGTGCCAGCAGCCTGGGACTTGAATACGAGCAGTACTTC. As protein: CASSLGLEYEQYF. The chain combines TRBV7-2 with TRBJ2-7, with D tentatively TRBD2 (6 bases). Between the trimmed V and J ends, which lost 5 bases and 4 bases, there was a span of 12 bases. The CDR3 extends over 13 amino acids. Germline V gene data show CDR1 as SGHTA and CDR2 as FQGNSA. Using reference TRBV7-2 and TRBJ2-7 for the parts outside the CDR3, the full variable domain is GAGVSQSPSNKVTEKGKDVELRCDPISGHTALYWYRQSLGQGLEFLIYFQGNSAPDKSGLPSDRFSAERTGGSVSTLTIQRTQQEDSAVYLCASSLGLEYEQYFGPGTRLTVT.

Concerning this clone itself: Other nucleotide sequences in the sample specify the same CDR3. The CDR3 sequence: CASSLVSSGANVLTF. CDR3 bases: TGCGCCAGCAGCTTAGTCTCATCTGGGGCCAACGTCCTGACTTTC. V gene TRBV5-1 combines with J gene TRBJ2-6; D remains ambiguous. Germline V gives CDR1 SGHRS, CDR2 YFSETQ. V lost 2 bases and J 1 base, leaving 7 bases between the germline ends. CDR3 length equals 15 residues. Filled out from reference TRBV5-1 and TRBJ2-6, the complete variable domain reads KAGVTQTPRYLIKTRGQQVTLSCSPISGHRSVSWYQQTPGQGLQFLFEYFSETQRNKGNFPGRFSGRQFSNSRSEMNVSTLELGDSALYLCASSLVSSGANVLTFGAGSRLTVL.